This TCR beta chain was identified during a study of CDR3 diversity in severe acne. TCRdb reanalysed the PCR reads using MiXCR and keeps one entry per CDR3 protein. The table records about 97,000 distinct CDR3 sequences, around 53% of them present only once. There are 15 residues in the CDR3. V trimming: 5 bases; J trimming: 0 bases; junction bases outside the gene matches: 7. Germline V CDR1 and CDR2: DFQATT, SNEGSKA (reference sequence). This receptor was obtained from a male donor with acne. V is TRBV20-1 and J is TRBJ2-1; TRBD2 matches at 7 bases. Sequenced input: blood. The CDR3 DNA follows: TGCAGTGCTGGGATAGCGGGTCTCTCCTACAATGAGCAGTTCTTC. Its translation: CSAGIAGLSYNEQFF.